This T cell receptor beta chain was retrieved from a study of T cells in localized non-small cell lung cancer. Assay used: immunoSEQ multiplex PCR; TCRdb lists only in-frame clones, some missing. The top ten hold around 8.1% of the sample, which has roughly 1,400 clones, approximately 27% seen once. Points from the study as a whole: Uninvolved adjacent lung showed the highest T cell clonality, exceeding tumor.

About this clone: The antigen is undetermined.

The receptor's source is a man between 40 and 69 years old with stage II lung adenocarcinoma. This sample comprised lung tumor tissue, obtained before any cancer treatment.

For the CDR3, the DNA is TGTGCCAGCAGCGTAGCTGACTATTTGGATACGCAGTATTTT. This translates into CASSVADYLDTQYF. This rearrangement joins TRBV9 to TRBJ2-3, with D possibly TRBD2 on 5 matching bases. Trimming took 0 bases from V and 6 from J, leaving 11 bases between them. Germline V CDR1 and CDR2: SGDLS, YYNGEE. This CDR3 is 14 amino acids long.